One sample yielded the 18 T cell receptor beta chains listed below, sequenced in a study of blood T cell repertoires in COVID-19 (dated by TCRdb to 2018 to 2020). The library was obtained by the immunoSEQ multiplex PCR assay. The table comes from immuneACCESS by way of TCRdb, which keeps in-frame sequences with V and J called. Part of the clones is missing from these tables; in studies checked, under half for an unresolved V gene and the rest for unknown reasons. The sample contains roughly 67,000 clones, about four fifths of them found a single time. The ten largest clones capture 7.5% to 9.5% of the sample. Sequenced material: peripheral blood. The receptors here all came from a man aged 50 to 59 with active COVID-19.

This chain uses TRBV10-1 with TRBJ2-3, with 11 bases matching TRBD1. Per germline, CDR1 WNHNN and CDR2 SYGVQD (reference sequence). CDR3 length: 15 amino acids. V dropped 8 bases and J dropped 1; count of bases not matched to a gene: 5. CDR3: CASGGQGGGTDTQYF. In DNA, the CDR3 is TGCGCCAGCGGGGGACAGGGGGGTGGCACAGATACGCAGTATTTT.

J is TRBJ2-7 and V is TRBV4-1; D remains ambiguous. Deletions cut 1 base from V and 3 bases from J, with 7 bases between. Germline loops: CDR1 MGHRA, CDR2 YSYEKL. CDR3 size: 13 residues. The CDR3 DNA follows: TGCGCCAGCAGCCAAGTAGGAGTCTACGAGCAGTACTTC. Translation: CASSQVGVYEQYF.

This chain connects TRBV27 to TRBJ1-6; D is unclear. V lost 6 bases and J 6 bases, leaving 12 bases between the germline ends. CDR3 length: 14 residues. From germline, CDR1 is MNHEY and CDR2 SMNVEV (reference sequence). CDR3 in amino acids: CASRPSAVNSPLHF. The CDR3 DNA reads TGTGCCAGCAGACCATCGGCGGTTAATTCACCCCTCCACTTT.

This clone was found a few times. The chain joins TRBV18 to TRBJ1-5; 7 bases are a match to TRBD1. The CDR3 runs 14 residues. Germline V gene lookup returns CDR1 KGHSH and CDR2 LQKENI. Losses at the gene ends were 5 bases for V and 8 bases for J; bases not matched to a gene: 9. The CDR3 loop is CASSGDSQVEPQHF. CDR3 nucleotides: TGTGCCAGCTCAGGGGACAGCCAAGTAGAGCCCCAGCATTTT.

This clone was seen a single time. CDR3 residues: CASSFSREGWHNEQFF. The CDR3 DNA follows: TGTGCCAGCAGCTTTAGTCGGGAGGGATGGCACAATGAGCAGTTCTTC. The genes are TRBV5-6 and TRBJ2-1; 8 bases are shared with TRBD2. Germline CDR1 and CDR2: SGHDT and YYEEEE. Trimming at V came to 2 bases and at J to 5 bases, leaving 9 bases not matched to a gene. The CDR3 runs to 16 residues.

This rearrangement joins TRBV6-2 or TRBV6-3 to TRBJ1-2, with 7 bases aligning to TRBD1. This CDR3 comprises 13 residues. CDR1 is MNHEY, CDR2 SVGEGT, per germline. Unmatched junction bases numbered 4, after V lost 4 bases and J lost 5 bases. The CDR3 region is CASSSGTEYGYTF. In nucleotides, the CDR3 is TGTGCCAGCAGTTCAGGGACAGAGTATGGCTACACCTTC.

The chain joins TRBV4-1 to TRBJ2-5, with 11 bases aligning to TRBD2. From germline, CDR1 is MGHRA and CDR2 YSYEKL. The V and J ends lost 1 base and 5 bases, in that order; junction bases with no gene match: 12. The CDR3 contains 18 residues. The CDR3 reads CASSQGGAASGGRETQYF. The CDR3, as DNA: TGCGCCAGCAGCCAAGGAGGGGCGGCTAGCGGGGGGAGGGAGACCCAGTACTTC.

The V gene is TRBV7-9, the J gene TRBJ2-3; 10 positions match TRBD1. This CDR3 region has 15 residues. Germline-derived CDR1 and CDR2 are SEHNR and FQNEAQ (reference sequence). The V and J ends lost 3 bases and 4 bases, in that order; junction bases with no gene match: 4. CDR3 DNA: TGTGCCAGCAGCTTCCGGACAGGGGGGTCAGATACGCAGTATTTT. Its translation: CASSFRTGGSDTQYF.

This rearrangement joins TRBV5-4 to TRBJ2-7, with unresolved D. The CDR3 covers 13 residues. Per germline, CDR1 SGHNT and CDR2 YYREEE (reference sequence). The V end was cut by 4 bases, the J end by 4 bases, with 12 bases between. The CDR3: CASSLARGYEQYF. The DNA for the CDR3 is TGTGCCAGCAGCCTGGCCCGAGGTTACGAGCAGTACTTC.

This clone counts as medium-sized (0.01 to 0.1%). The rearrangement uses TRBV25-1 and TRBJ1-1; D call uncertain. Per germline, CDR1 MGHDK and CDR2 SYGVNS. The CDR3 length is 12 residues. The V and J ends lost 6 bases and 7 bases respectively, with 12 bases between them. The CDR3 is CASRPRRGEAFF. In nucleotides, the CDR3 is TGTGCCAGCAGACCCCGACGGGGTGAAGCTTTCTTT. Using reference TRBV25-1 and TRBJ1-1 for the parts outside the CDR3, the full variable domain is EADIYQTPRYLVIGTGKKITLECSQTMGHDKMYWYQQDPGMELHLIHYSYGVNSTEKGDLSSESTVSRIRTEHFPLTLESARPSHTSQYLCASRPRRGEAFFGQGTRLTVV.

J is TRBJ1-6 and V is TRBV7-9, with 7 bases that match TRBD1. The germline gives CDR1 SEHNR, CDR2 FQNEAQ (reference sequence). The CDR3 contains 15 residues. V shed 5 bases, J shed 4 bases, and the junction held 5 bases outside the gene matches. CDR3: CASSNGQAYNSPLHF. The CDR3 nucleotides read TGTGCCAGCAGCAACGGACAGGCTTATAATTCACCCCTCCACTTT.

The CDR3: CASSHEGGGGGDNEQFF. The CDR3 coding sequence is TGTGCCAGCAGCCATGAAGGGGGGGGAGGAGGGGACAATGAGCAGTTCTTC. The V call is TRBV4-2, the J call TRBJ2-1; D perhaps matches TRBD2 (7 bases). Germline V gene sequence: CDR1 LGHNA, CDR2 YNFKEQ. Between the trimmed V and J ends, which lost 3 bases and 5 bases, there was a span of 20 bases. The CDR3 sequence is 17 residues long.

The rearrangement joins TRBV9 to TRBJ2-2; 7 positions agree with TRBD2. Losses at the gene ends were 0 bases for V and 3 bases for J; bases not matched to a gene: 2. This CDR3 has 15 amino acids. From germline, CDR1 is SGDLS and CDR2 YYNGEE. For the CDR3, the DNA is TGTGCCAGCAGCGTAGAAGGGAGGGACACCGGGGAGCTGTTTTTT. Amino acids: CASSVEGRDTGELFF. The variable domain in full, completed from reference TRBV9 and TRBJ2-2, reads DSGVTQTPKHLITATGQRVTLRCSPRSGDLSVYWYQQSLDQGLQFLIQYYNGEERAKGNILERFSAQQFPDLHSELNLSSLELGDSALYFCASSVEGRDTGELFFGEGSRLTVL.

V is TRBV27 and J is TRBJ2-1; 10 bases fit TRBD2. CDR3 size: 15 residues. Germline V gives CDR1 MNHEY, CDR2 SMNVEV (reference sequence). V lost 7 bases to trimming and J lost 4 bases; unmatched junction nucleotides: 7. CDR3 DNA sequence: TGTGCCAGCACCGCATCTAGCGGGGGATACAATGAGCAGTTCTTC. Its translation is CASTASSGGYNEQFF.

The V gene is TRBV6-1, the J gene TRBJ2-2; no firm D call. V was shortened by 2 bases and J by 4 bases, with 8 bases between the two germline ends. The CDR3 contains 14 residues. Germline loops: CDR1 MNHNS, CDR2 SASEGT. The DNA of the CDR3 is TGTGCCAGCAGTGAACTACTTTTCACCGGGGAGCTGTTTTTT. Translating it yields CASSELLFTGELFF.

This clone was found once. The chain couples TRBV12-5 to TRBJ1-1; 9 nucleotides align to TRBD1. The V gene end was trimmed by 5 bases and the J gene end by 6 bases; junction bases not matched to a gene: 4. The CDR3 runs to 13 residues. From germline, CDR1 is LGHNT and CDR2 FRNRAP. CDR3 region: CASGPGQGSEAFF. For the CDR3, the DNA is TGTGCTAGTGGTCCGGGACAGGGTTCTGAAGCTTTCTTT.

The chain links TRBV9 to TRBJ2-3; TRBD2 matches 9 bases. This CDR3 is built from 17 residues. Germline values: CDR1 SGDLS, CDR2 YYNGEE. Trimming at V came to 4 bases and at J to 2 bases, leaving 11 bases not matched to a gene. The CDR3 sequence is CASSPRVAGVNTDTQYF. CDR3 DNA sequence: TGTGCCAGCAGCCCCCGGGTAGCGGGGGTAAACACAGATACGCAGTATTTT.

The chain carries TRBV7-8 and TRBJ1-2; the match to TRBD1 covers 8 bases. After removal of 4 bases from V and 8 bases from J, the junction contained 12 bases not matched to a gene. Germline-derived CDR1 and CDR2 are SGHVS and FQNEAQ. The CDR3 sequence is 15 residues long. As DNA, the CDR3 is TGTGCCAGCAGCTCAATCCCCAGGGGGCTAGGGGGCTACACCTTC. Its protein is CASSSIPRGLGGYTF.